This entry features one T cell receptor (beta chain) sequence. The sample comes from a study of cytomegalovirus exposure and HLA in healthy donors. It was with 60 Vbeta and 13 Jbeta primers that the PCR ran. Clones were sequenced by immunoSEQ multiplex PCR, and TCRdb holds only the in-frame ones, with some missing. The top ten hold 2% to 3% of the sample, which has around 280,000 clones, approximately 90% seen once. The clonotype comes from a woman under 30 in good health and CMV-seronegative. What was sequenced was PBMCs.

CDR3 bases: TGTGCCAGCAGTTTAACGGGGGGACCCGAGCAGTACTTC. Protein: CASSLTGGPEQYF. The chain carries TRBV28 and TRBJ2-7, with 7 bases lining up with TRBD2. Looked up from germline, CDR1 is MDHEN and CDR2 is SYDVKM. The CDR3 covers 13 residues. The V segment lost 2 bases and the J segment 6 bases; nucleotides outside the gene matches: 4.